The 13 T cell receptor beta chains below all came from one sample that was sequenced in a study of Ad26.COV2.S vaccination and SARS-CoV-2 variants. The treatment: about 20 received Ad26.COV2.S at low or high dose, single or two shots; 5 received placebo; per-sample allocation not given. Day 63 following the first vaccine or placebo injection was when the samples were taken. The repertoire was sequenced with immunoSEQ multiplex PCR; TCRdb's copy has only in-frame clones and lacks some. The table includes some 410,000 clones, over 80% detected once. This material consisted of peripheral blood, taken in a trial of Ad26.COV2.S vaccine versus placebo. The receptors were gathered from a person aged 18-60 years who received the Ad26.COV2.S COVID-19 vaccine or a placebo.

The V and J genes are TRBV7-2 and TRBJ2-3; D may be TRBD1 (6 bases). CDR3 length equals 15 residues. Germline V gives CDR1 SGHTA, CDR2 FQGNSA. V was pared by 9 bases and J by 3 bases, with 19 bases between. The CDR3 reads CASARNRVGTDTQYF. Here the CDR3 DNA reads TGTGCCAGTGCAAGAAACAGGGTAGGAACAGATACGCAGTATTTT.

This clone was seen once. The V and J genes are TRBV3-1 (or the pseudogene TRBV3-2) and TRBJ2-7; D not resolved. Trimming took 4 bases from V and 1 from J, leaving 8 bases between them. This CDR3 has 13 amino acids. Per the germline V gene, CDR1 is LGHDT and CDR2 is YNNKEL (reference sequence). CDR3 sequence (DNA): TGTGCCAGCAGCCTCTTTGGATCCTACGAGCAGTACTTC. This translates into CASSLFGSYEQYF.

This chain connects TRBV19 to TRBJ1-6, with D unclear. Trimming removed 6 bases from V and 0 bases from J, with 6 bases in between. This CDR3 comprises 14 residues. CDR1 is LNHDA, CDR2 SQIVND, per germline (reference sequence). This chain's CDR3 is CASRESSYNSPLHF. For the CDR3, the DNA is TGTGCCAGTAGGGAAAGCTCCTATAATTCACCCCTCCACTTT. The variable domain in full, completed from reference TRBV19 and TRBJ1-6, reads DGGITQSPKYLFRKEGQNVTLSCEQNLNHDAMYWYRQDPGQGLRLIYYSQIVNDFQKGDIAEGYSVSREKKESFPLTVTSAQKNPTAFYLCASRESSYNSPLHFGNGTRLTVT.

This clone was found a few times. The rearrangement uses TRBV24-1 and TRBJ1-2, with a tentative D call TRBD1 (6 bases). V dropped 3 bases and J dropped 6 bases, with 16 bases sitting between them. Germline CDR1 is KGHDR and CDR2 is SFDVKD. CDR3 length: 15 amino acids. CDR3 DNA sequence: TGTGCCACCAGTGATCCTGGGCAGGGGTTCCATGGCTACACCTTC. Translation gives CATSDPGQGFHGYTF.

The chain has TRBV7-2 and TRBJ1-4, with D tentatively TRBD1 (5 bases). The CDR3 runs to 15 residues. The V gene lost 5 bases and the J gene lost 4 bases, with 14 bases spanning the gap. Germline CDR1 reads SGHTA; CDR2 reads FQGNSA. In nucleotides, the CDR3 is TGTGCCAGCAGCCCGCGCGGGGGGGATAATGAAAAACTGTTTTTT. Translated: CASSPRGGDNEKLFF.

This clone appeared a single time. This rearrangement joins TRBV28 to TRBJ1-2, with TRBD1 identical over 9 bases. Trimming took 4 bases from V and 4 from J; bases not matched to a gene: 4. This CDR3 comprises 14 residues. Germline V lookup: CDR1 MDHEN, CDR2 SYDVKM. The CDR3 bases are TGTGCCAGCAGTTCCGGGACAGGGATCTATGGCTACACCTTC. Its protein is CASSSGTGIYGYTF.

The chain carries TRBV27 and TRBJ1-5, with D unclear. Germline CDR1 MNHEY, CDR2 SMNVEV (reference sequence). The CDR3 consists of 14 residues. Trimming pared 4 bases from V and 0 bases from J, leaving 7 bases between. This CDR3 reads CASSSSGSNQPQHF. Written as DNA, the CDR3 is TGTGCCAGCAGTTCATCAGGTAGCAATCAGCCCCAGCATTTT.

The rearrangement uses TRBV7-2 and TRBJ2-1; 8 nucleotides align to TRBD2. The CDR3 extends over 17 amino acids. Trimming took 5 bases from V and 9 from J; bases not matched to a gene: 18. The V gene's germline CDR1 is SGHTA and CDR2 FQGNSA. CDR3 amino acids: CASSPRRGTSGMGEQFF. The CDR3 nucleotides are TGTGCCAGCAGCCCTAGAAGGGGAACTAGCGGTATGGGTGAGCAGTTCTTC.

V usage is TRBV5-4 and J usage is TRBJ1-3; possible D gene TRBD1, 5 bases. CDR3 length: 15 amino acids. V lost 3 bases to trimming and J lost 0 bases, with 10 bases between them. CDR1 is SGHNT, CDR2 YYREEE, per germline (reference sequence). The CDR3 nucleotides are TGTGCCAGCAGCTGGGGACCGGACTCTGGAAACACCATATATTTT. Translated, it gives CASSWGPDSGNTIYF.

The chain recombines TRBV10-1 with TRBJ1-1; D gene ambiguous. This CDR3 comprises 14 residues. Germline CDR1 reads WNHNN; CDR2 reads SYGVQD (reference sequence). V dropped 6 bases and J dropped 4 bases, with 15 bases sitting between them. The CDR3 nucleotides are TGCGCCAGCAGAGCGGACGAGAGTTTCACTGAAGCTTTCTTT. It translates to CASRADESFTEAFF.

J is TRBJ1-1 and V is TRBV19; D remains ambiguous. Germline CDR1 reads LNHDA; CDR2 reads SQIVND (reference sequence). The CDR3 extends over 13 amino acids. Trimming cost V 2 bases and J 10 bases, with 14 bases left between them. In nucleotides, the CDR3 is TGTGCCAGTAGTATACAACCAACGGGAGGAGCTTTCTTT. As protein: CASSIQPTGGAFF.

This clone is a singleton in its sample. The chain couples TRBV6-2 or TRBV6-3 to TRBJ2-7; TRBD1 might be the D (6 bases). Trimming shortened V by 2 bases and J by 4 bases, and 15 bases separated the two germline ends. The CDR3 loop spans 15 amino acids. The V gene's germline CDR1 is MNHEY and CDR2 SVGEGT. CDR3 amino acids: CASSYEGVNLYEQYF. The CDR3 DNA reads TGTGCCAGCAGTTACGAGGGGGTGAACCTATACGAGCAGTACTTC.

The chain recombines TRBV19 with TRBJ2-1; D remains unclear. This CDR3 comprises 17 residues. V lost 6 bases to trimming and J lost 2 bases, with 20 bases between them. Germline V gives CDR1 LNHDA, CDR2 SQIVND (reference sequence). The CDR3 sequence: CASSQDGKLRPYNEQFF. CDR3 DNA: TGTGCCAGTAGCCAAGATGGCAAGCTGCGGCCCTACAATGAGCAGTTCTTC.